These 30 T cell receptor beta chains were all obtained from the same sample, sequenced in a study of blood T cell repertoires in COVID-19 (dated by TCRdb to 2019 to 2021). The method behind the library was the immunoSEQ multiplex PCR assay. Not all clones reach the TCRdb copy of this immuneACCESS table, which keeps in-frame sequences only. Checked studies attribute under half of the gap to unresolved V genes and leave the rest unexplained. The sample yields about 160,000 clones; about nine tenths were counted once. The ten largest clones add up to roughly a sixth of the sample. The sequenced sample was peripheral blood. The receptors stem from a man aged 60-69 years with active or convalescent COVID-19.

The chain employs TRBV5-6 and TRBJ2-1; TRBD1 aligns across 9 bases. Per germline, CDR1 SGHDT and CDR2 YYEEEE. This CDR3 has 16 amino acids. The junction had 6 bases not matched to a gene; V was cut back by 0 bases and J by 5 bases. The CDR3 DNA sequence: TGTGCCAGCAGCTTGGGTTCCGGACAGGGGAACAATGAGCAGTTCTTC. It codes for CASSLGSGQGNNEQFF. Combining the CDR3 with reference TRBV5-6 and TRBJ2-1 gives the whole variable domain DAGVTQSPTHLIKTRGQQVTLRCSPKSGHDTVSWYQQALGQGPQFIFQYYEEEERQRGNFPDRFSGHQFPNYSSELNVNALLLGDSALYLCASSLGSGQGNNEQFFGPGTRLTVL.

The chain is built from TRBV12-3 or TRBV12-4 and TRBJ2-7, with a tentative D call TRBD2 (5 bases). With 5 bases removed from V and 6 bases from J, the gap between germline ends came to 14 bases. CDR3 length: 13 amino acids. The DNA of the CDR3 is TGTGCCAGCAGTCTAGAGCGGTCCGGCGAGCAGTACTTC. This sequence encodes CASSLERSGEQYF.

This chain uses TRBV9 with TRBJ2-7, with 10 bases identical to TRBD2. The CDR3 contains 14 residues. Germline lookup yields CDR1 SGDLS and CDR2 YYNGEE. Trimming removed 4 bases from V and 2 bases from J; junction bases left unmatched: 3. The CDR3 region has the DNA TGTGCCAGCAGCAAGCTAGCGGGAGCCTACGAGCAGTACTTC. Translated, it gives CASSKLAGAYEQYF.

V usage is TRBV19 and J usage is TRBJ1-5; TRBD1 matches 9 bases. V lost 5 bases to trimming and J lost 5 bases; unmatched junction nucleotides: 7. Per the germline V gene, CDR1 is LNHDA and CDR2 is SQIVND (reference sequence). The CDR3 is 15 residues long. CDR3 bases: TGTGCCAGTAGTTTGGACAGGGGAGGGGATCAGCCCCAGCATTTT. Encoded protein: CASSLDRGGDQPQHF.

The rearrangement joins TRBV29-1 to TRBJ2-5; D not resolved. Germline-derived CDR1 and CDR2 are SQVTM and ANQGSEA. CDR3 size: 12 residues. V lost 7 bases, J lost 5 bases, and 14 bases lay in between. CDR3 DNA: TGCAGCGCAAAAACTGATACGGAGACCCAGTACTTC. Its translation is CSAKTDTETQYF.

The V call is TRBV28, the J call TRBJ1-1, with a tentative D call TRBD1 (6 bases). The germline V gene has CDR1 MDHEN and CDR2 SYDVKM. The V end was cut by 4 bases, the J end by 4 bases, with 13 bases between. The CDR3 totals 14 residues. CDR3 nucleotide sequence: TGTGCCAGCAGTTCGGGGGGCTGGGGCACTGAAGCTTTCTTT. Residues: CASSSGGWGTEAFF.

J is TRBJ2-7 and V is TRBV7-9, with TRBD1 identical over 9 bases. Germline values: CDR1 SEHNR, CDR2 FQNEAQ (reference sequence). The CDR3 runs to 14 residues. Trimming took 4 bases from V and 5 from J; bases not matched to a gene: 6. The CDR3 DNA follows: TGTGCCAGCAGCTCCGGGACAGGGATGAACGAGCAGTACTTC. It yields the protein CASSSGTGMNEQYF.

The gene calls are TRBV6-6 and TRBJ1-2; 9 nucleotides match TRBD1. V lost 5 bases to trimming and J lost 6 bases; unmatched junction nucleotides: 13. Germline V gene lookup returns CDR1 MNHNY and CDR2 SVGAGI (reference sequence). CDR3 length: 16 residues. CDR3 sequence reads: CASSPAGGQGIHGYTF. As DNA, the CDR3 is TGTGCCAGCAGTCCCGCCGGGGGACAGGGAATTCATGGCTACACCTTC.

In regard to this clone: Other DNA sequences in the same sample also yield this CDR3. V gene TRBV18 combines with J gene TRBJ2-7; 14 bases map to TRBD2. Looked up from germline, CDR1 is KGHSH and CDR2 is LQKENI. CDR3 length equals 15 residues. Trimming took 2 bases from V and 3 from J; bases not matched to a gene: 0. The CDR3 sequence is CASSPGTSGSYEQYF. Written as DNA, the CDR3 is TGTGCCAGCTCACCAGGGACTAGCGGGAGCTACGAGCAGTACTTC.

The chain combines TRBV7-2 with TRBJ1-2; 9 bases are a match to TRBD1. Germline CDR1 and CDR2: SGHTA and FQGNSA. CDR3 length equals 15 residues. V was pared by 0 bases and J by 5 bases, with 4 bases of the junction left unmatched. The CDR3 spells CASSLARDRDYGYTF. The CDR3 coding sequence is TGTGCCAGCAGCTTAGCCCGGGACAGGGATTATGGCTACACCTTC.

The table lists this clone with a count of one. The genes are TRBV3-1 (or the pseudogene TRBV3-2) and TRBJ2-1, with D perhaps TRBD2 (6 bases). The CDR3 has 17 amino acids. CDR1 and CDR2 from the germline V gene are LGHDT and YNNKEL (reference sequence). Trimming shortened V by 1 base and J by 6 bases, and 19 bases separated the two germline ends. Here the CDR3 reads CASSQGGIGTGVNEQFF. The CDR3 DNA reads as TGTGCCAGCAGCCAAGGGGGGATTGGGACTGGGGTCAATGAGCAGTTCTTC.

Only a few counts were recorded for this clone. The V call is TRBV14, the J call TRBJ1-4, with unresolved D. This CDR3 has 15 residues. The V end lost 2 bases, the J end lost 8 bases, and 15 bases lay between the germline ends. CDR1 and CDR2 from the germline V gene are SGHDN and FVKESK. The CDR3 protein is CASSQSSSGYEKLFF. CDR3 DNA: TGTGCCAGCAGCCAATCGTCCTCGGGGTACGAAAAACTGTTTTTT.

The rearrangement joins TRBV10-3 to TRBJ2-7, with D possibly matching TRBD2 (5 bases). This CDR3 has 12 residues. Looked up from germline, CDR1 is ENHRY and CDR2 is SYGVKD. V lost 10 bases, J lost 1 base, and 11 bases lay in between. As DNA, the CDR3 is TGTGCCACCTCCCGGGAATCCTACGAGCAGTACTTC. Translating gives CATSRESYEQYF.

The rearrangement uses TRBV5-1 and TRBJ1-3; D gene uncertain. Trimming stripped 0 bases from V and 2 bases from J, with 9 bases between. This CDR3 has 15 amino acids. Germline CDR1 and CDR2: SGHRS and YFSETQ. CDR3 loop: CASSLGDTAGNTIYF. The CDR3 DNA reads TGCGCCAGCAGCTTGGGAGACACCGCTGGAAACACCATATATTTT.

The V and J genes are TRBV6-5 and TRBJ1-5, with D tentatively TRBD1 (6 bases). Germline-derived CDR1 and CDR2 are MNHEY and SVGAGI. The V gene lost 6 bases and the J gene lost 3 bases, with 9 bases spanning the gap. This CDR3 is built from 13 residues. Here the CDR3 DNA reads TGTGCCAGCAGGACAGGCCCCAATCAGCCCCAGCATTTT. Amino acids: CASRTGPNQPQHF.

This chain uses TRBV7-9 with TRBJ2-7; 9 bases map to TRBD1. The trim removed 4 bases at V and 4 bases at J, leaving 8 bases unmatched. CDR1 is SEHNR, CDR2 FQNEAQ, per germline (reference sequence). The CDR3 is made up of 15 amino acids. DNA for the CDR3: TGTGCCAGCAGCTCAACGGGACAGGGTCGGTACGAGCAGTACTTC. This translates into CASSSTGQGRYEQYF.

The genes are TRBV29-1 and TRBJ2-3; 8 nucleotides line up with TRBD2. CDR1 and CDR2 (germline): SQVTM, ANQGSEA. The CDR3 consists of 13 residues. V shed 2 bases, J shed 7 bases, and the junction held 5 bases outside the gene matches. This chain's CDR3 is CSVETSGQNTQYF. CDR3 coding DNA: TGCAGCGTTGAAACTAGCGGACAAAATACGCAGTATTTT.

This chain joins TRBV27 and TRBJ1-1; tentatively, D is TRBD1 (5 bases). The germline gives CDR1 MNHEY, CDR2 SMNVEV (reference sequence). V dropped 5 bases and J dropped 7 bases, with 17 bases sitting between them. The CDR3 is 14 amino acids. DNA of the CDR3: TGTGCCAGCAGTCCCGAATGGACGGGGGGTGAAGCTTTCTTT. This codes for CASSPEWTGGEAFF.

The V gene is TRBV19, the J gene TRBJ2-3; 7 nucleotides align to TRBD2. V lost 4 bases and J lost 2; bases outside the gene matches: 6. From germline, CDR1 is LNHDA and CDR2 SQIVND (reference sequence). This CDR3 region has 15 residues. The CDR3 loop reads CASSNRGVYTDTQYF. In DNA form, the CDR3 reads TGTGCCAGTAGTAATCGGGGGGTTTACACAGATACGCAGTATTTT.

This chain links TRBV27 with TRBJ2-1; 11 bases are shared with TRBD2. This CDR3 has 16 amino acids. V shed 5 bases, J shed 5 bases, and the junction held 8 bases outside the gene matches. The germline gives CDR1 MNHEY, CDR2 SMNVEV (reference sequence). The CDR3 DNA sequence: TGTGCCAGCAGTCCCTGGGCTAGCGGGAGGAACAATGAGCAGTTCTTC. Translated, it gives CASSPWASGRNNEQFF.

The chain couples TRBV5-4 to TRBJ2-1; the match to TRBD2 covers 9 bases. Germline CDR1 reads SGHNT; CDR2 reads YYREEE (reference sequence). The V gene end was trimmed by 5 bases and the J gene end by 2 bases; junction bases not matched to a gene: 5. The CDR3 is 15 residues long. CDR3 coding DNA: TGTGCCAGCAGGATTAGCGGGAGTACCTACAATGAGCAGTTCTTC. Translated, it gives CASRISGSTYNEQFF.

Here the CDR3 reads CASSWTGNYEQYF. In nucleotides, the CDR3 is TGTGCCAGCAGTTGGACAGGGAACTACGAGCAGTACTTC. This chain uses TRBV27 with TRBJ2-7, with 8 bases aligning to TRBD1. CDR3 size: 13 residues. The V and J ends lost 4 bases and 3 bases, in that order; junction bases with no gene match: 2. Germline V lookup: CDR1 MNHEY, CDR2 SMNVEV (reference sequence).

The V and J genes are TRBV18 and TRBJ1-2; TRBD1 is a possible D gene (6 bases). The CDR3 consists of 15 residues. Per the germline V gene, CDR1 is KGHSH and CDR2 is LQKENI. V was clipped by 3 bases and J by 5 bases, with 16 bases between them. DNA of the CDR3: TGTGCCAGCTCACCCGGAGGCCAGGGGAGTTATGGCTACACCTTC. Translation: CASSPGGQGSYGYTF. The whole variable domain, remainder taken from reference TRBV18 and TRBJ1-2, is NAGVMQNPRHLVRRRGQEARLRCSPMKGHSHVYWYRQLPEEGLKFMVYLQKENIIDESGMPKERFSAEFPKEGPSILRIQQVVRGDSAAYFCASSPGGQGSYGYTFGSGTRLTVV.

V usage is TRBV2 and J usage is TRBJ1-2; the match to TRBD1 covers 7 bases. The CDR3 is 14 amino acids. J was trimmed by 7 bases and V by 6 bases; bases with no gene match: 11. Looked up from germline, CDR1 is SNHLY and CDR2 is FYNNEI. CDR3 DNA sequence: TGTGCCAGCAGCGTACCGACAGGGTTTGGTGGCTACACCTTC. It codes for CASSVPTGFGGYTF.

V is TRBV13 and J is TRBJ1-3, with 8 nucleotides matching TRBD1. CDR3 size: 15 residues. CDR1 is PRHDT and CDR2 is FYEKMQ in the germline V gene (reference sequence). V lost 3 bases, J lost 7 bases, and 8 bases stayed unmatched. The CDR3 spells CASSFWDRTENTIYF. The CDR3 DNA follows: TGTGCCAGCAGCTTCTGGGACAGGACCGAGAACACCATATATTTT.

This chain uses TRBV5-1 with TRBJ1-2; 7 positions match TRBD1. Germline V gene lookup returns CDR1 SGHRS and CDR2 YFSETQ. This CDR3 comprises 13 residues. The V segment lost 2 bases and the J segment 7 bases; nucleotides outside the gene matches: 5. CDR3 region: CASSFDRVGGYTF. As DNA, the CDR3 is TGCGCCAGCAGCTTCGACAGGGTCGGTGGCTACACCTTC.

The chain recombines TRBV28 with TRBJ1-5; weak D call: TRBD1 (5 bases). The germline V gene encodes CDR1 MDHEN and CDR2 SYDVKM. The ends were cut back, 7 bases at V and 9 bases at J, with 22 bases in the middle. The CDR3 runs 15 residues. This chain's CDR3 is CASTLTAGPSRPQHF. The CDR3 coding sequence is TGTGCCAGCACCCTGACCGCGGGGCCATCTCGGCCCCAGCATTTT.

The chain links TRBV11-2 to TRBJ1-1; D may be TRBD1 (5 bases). V was trimmed by 2 bases and J by 3 bases, leaving 16 bases between them. This CDR3 comprises 16 residues. Germline V gives CDR1 SGHAT, CDR2 FQNNGV. DNA of the CDR3: TGTGCCAGCAGCTTATTACCTGGGGGGGGAGACACTGAAGCTTTCTTT. Its translation: CASSLLPGGGDTEAFF.

The J gene is TRBJ2-1, the V gene TRBV2; 10 bases are shared with TRBD1. CDR1 SNHLY and CDR2 FYNNEI come from the germline V gene. After removal of 8 bases from V and 5 bases from J, the junction contained 9 bases not matched to a gene. This CDR3 has 15 amino acids. The CDR3 region has the DNA TGTGCCAGCGGGGCGGGACAGGGGTATAACAATGAGCAGTTCTTC. This encodes CASGAGQGYNNEQFF.

In its sample, this clone was seen once. The chain is built from TRBV2 and TRBJ2-6, with a tentative D call TRBD1 (5 bases). The CDR3 is made up of 18 amino acids. V was trimmed by 4 bases and J by 0 bases, leaving 16 bases between them. Germline lookup yields CDR1 SNHLY and CDR2 FYNNEI. The chain's CDR3 is CASSGQGIGPSGANVLTF. DNA of the CDR3: TGTGCCAGCAGTGGGCAGGGAATAGGACCCTCTGGGGCCAACGTCCTGACTTTC.